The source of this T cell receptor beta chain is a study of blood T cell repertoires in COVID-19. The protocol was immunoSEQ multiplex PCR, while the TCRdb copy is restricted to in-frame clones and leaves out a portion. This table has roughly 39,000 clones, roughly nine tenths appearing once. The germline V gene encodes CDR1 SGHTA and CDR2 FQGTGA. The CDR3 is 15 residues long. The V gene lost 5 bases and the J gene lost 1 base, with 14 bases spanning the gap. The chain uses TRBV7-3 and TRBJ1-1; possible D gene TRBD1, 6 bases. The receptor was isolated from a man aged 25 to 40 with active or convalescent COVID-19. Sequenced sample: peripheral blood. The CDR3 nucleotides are TGTGCCAGCAGCCCAAGGGGGGGTAGGAACACTGAAGCTTTCTTT. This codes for CASSPRGGRNTEAFF.